This entry features one T cell receptor (beta chain) sequence. Random hexamers primed reverse transcription of roughly 0.5 to 1 ug RNA. It was immunoSEQ multiplex PCR that amplified TCR beta CDR3 across 54 Vbeta and 13 Jbeta. TCRdb processed the immunoSEQ multiplex PCR reads anew with MiXCR; each CDR3 protein has one entry. Here the sample spans approximately 70,000 distinct CDR3 sequences, about 94% being singletons. With 5 bases clipped from V and 0 bases from J, the junction kept 12 bases outside the gene matches. The CDR3 consists of 19 residues. The germline CDR1 and CDR2 sequences are LNHDA and SQIVND (reference sequence). Negative isolation was used for CD8+ and CD4+ T cells, and FACS enrichment was applied to TEMRA cells. The entry originates in a study of CD8 T cells in Susac syndrome.

This clonotype originated in a human donor with multiple sclerosis. Material for sequencing was CD8+ T cells from PBMCs. The gene calls are TRBV19 and TRBJ2-1; 11 bases map to TRBD2. The DNA for the CDR3 is TGTGCCAGTAGTGATACTAGCGGGAGCCCTTTTAGCTCCTACAATGAGCAGTTCTTC. As protein: CASSDTSGSPFSSYNEQFF.